The 32 T cell receptor beta chains given below trace back to one sample, sequenced in a study of blood T cell repertoires in COVID-19 (dated by TCRdb to the early 2020s). Libraries were constructed by the immunoSEQ multiplex PCR assay. This immuneACCESS table, as held by TCRdb, lists in-frame sequences with V and J called but not all clones. Of the missing ones, under half trace to an unresolved V gene in checked studies; the others have no known cause. In all, the sample holds about 170,000 clones, and around 79% of those were seen once. The ten largest clonotypes hold roughly 19% of the sample. The material sequenced was PBMCs or T cells enriched from blood (not recorded which). The receptors derive from a woman in her 70s in a cohort exposed to, infected with or recovered from COVID-19 (not recorded which).

The chain joins TRBV4-1 to TRBJ2-5; maybe TRBD2 (8 bases). Germline lookup yields CDR1 MGHRA and CDR2 YSYEKL. With 4 bases removed from V and 1 base from J, the gap between germline ends came to 16 bases. This CDR3 contains 16 residues. In DNA form, the CDR3 reads TGCGCCAGCAGCCGGGACAGCACTAGCGGCCAAGAGACCCAGTACTTC. Translation: CASSRDSTSGQETQYF.

V and J are TRBV19 and TRBJ1-3; D is unclear. CDR3 size: 14 residues. Trimming pared 11 bases from V and 0 bases from J, leaving 14 bases between. Per germline, CDR1 LNHDA and CDR2 SQIVND (reference sequence). CDR3 bases: TGTGCCGCCTCGAGAGCTAACTCTGGAAACACCATATATTTT. Amino acid sequence: CAASRANSGNTIYF.

The rearrangement links TRBV7-9 to TRBJ2-5; TRBD1 matches 8 bases. CDR3 length: 15 amino acids. The germline V gene encodes CDR1 SEHNR and CDR2 FQNEAQ (reference sequence). V lost 5 bases to trimming and J lost 5 bases; unmatched junction nucleotides: 10. The CDR3 DNA sequence: TGTGCCAGCAGCATTTCGACAGGGGCGAGGGAGACCCAGTACTTC. The encoded protein is CASSISTGARETQYF.

This clone showed up just a few times. The chain has TRBV11-2 and TRBJ2-7; a possible D gene is TRBD1 (6 bases). This CDR3 is built from 14 residues. V lost 0 bases, J lost 3 bases, and 9 bases lay in between. Germline V CDR1 and CDR2: SGHAT, FQNNGV. The CDR3 loop is CASSLDRGIYEQYF. CDR3 DNA: TGTGCCAGCAGCTTAGATAGGGGGATCTACGAGCAGTACTTC.

This clone has only one observation. V and J are TRBV5-1 and TRBJ2-1, with a tentative D call TRBD1 (6 bases). The CDR3 runs 15 residues. The germline CDR1 and CDR2 sequences are SGHRS and YFSETQ. The V and J ends lost 2 bases and 6 bases respectively, with 15 bases between them. The CDR3 here is CASSFGDTRGNEQFF. The DNA of the CDR3 is TGCGCCAGCAGCTTTGGGGACACCAGGGGCAATGAGCAGTTCTTC.

The gene calls are TRBV3-1 (or the pseudogene TRBV3-2) and TRBJ2-1, with TRBD2 as a possible D gene (6 bases). Trimming cost V 3 bases and J 5 bases, with 14 bases left between them. CDR3 size: 15 residues. Germline CDR1 LGHDT, CDR2 YNNKEL (reference sequence). The CDR3 coding sequence is TGTGCCAGCAGCCAGGGACTCCCGGGGAACAATGAGCAGTTCTTC. This sequence encodes CASSQGLPGNNEQFF.

This clone showed up just once. V gene TRBV9 combines with J gene TRBJ1-2, with 9 positions matching TRBD1. CDR1 SGDLS and CDR2 YYNGEE come from the germline V gene. V gave up 3 bases and J gave up 4 bases; unmatched junction bases: 10. The CDR3 spans 16 residues. CDR3 DNA: TGTGCCAGCAGCGGAGAGTTATGGACAGGGGTCTATGGCTACACCTTC. Its translation is CASSGELWTGVYGYTF.

The chain recombines TRBV20-1 with TRBJ2-4; no reliable D call. The V end was cut by 2 bases, the J end by 9 bases, with 8 bases between. CDR1 and CDR2 from the germline V gene are DFQATT and SNEGSKA (reference sequence). The CDR3 contains 11 residues. CDR3 residues: CSARMRIIQYF. CDR3 DNA sequence: TGCAGTGCTAGAATGCGTATCATTCAGTACTTC.

The chain employs TRBV4-1 and TRBJ1-1, with D tentatively TRBD1 (5 bases). The CDR3 extends over 16 amino acids. Germline CDR1 and CDR2: MGHRA and YSYEKL. V dropped 4 bases and J dropped 2 bases, with 17 bases sitting between them. The CDR3 DNA reads TGCGCCAGCAGCCCGCTATTGCGACAGAAAAACACTGAAGCTTTCTTT. This gives the protein CASSPLLRQKNTEAFF.

The CDR3 DNA reads TGTGCCAGCAGGTATCAGGTACCCCCATACGAGCAGTACTTC. Translated: CASRYQVPPYEQYF. V usage is TRBV7-2 and J usage is TRBJ2-7; D call uncertain. V lost 6 bases, J lost 4 bases, and 16 bases lay in between. Germline V CDR1 and CDR2: SGHTA, FQGNSA. The CDR3 length is 14 residues. Combining the CDR3 with reference TRBV7-2 and TRBJ2-7 gives the whole variable domain GAGVSQSPSNKVTEKGKDVELRCDPISGHTALYWYRQSLGQGLEFLIYFQGNSAPDKSGLPSDRFSAERTGGSVSTLTIQRTQQEDSAVYLCASRYQVPPYEQYFGPGTRLTVT.

V gene TRBV20-1 combines with J gene TRBJ1-2, with D perhaps matching TRBD1 (6 bases). This CDR3 is built from 11 residues. The germline CDR1 and CDR2 sequences are DFQATT and SNEGSKA (reference sequence). The V gene lost 6 bases and the J gene lost 6 bases, with 11 bases spanning the gap. This CDR3 reads CSAARGHGYTF. CDR3 DNA: TGCAGTGCCGCCAGGGGACATGGCTACACCTTC.

V usage is TRBV5-6 and J usage is TRBJ1-2; D remains ambiguous. The germline V gene encodes CDR1 SGHDT and CDR2 YYEEEE. There are 12 residues in the CDR3. V lost 3 bases to trimming and J lost 6 bases, with 9 bases between them. This CDR3 reads CASSWPNHGYTF. CDR3 sequence (DNA): TGTGCCAGCAGCTGGCCCAACCATGGCTACACCTTC.

The V call is TRBV5-1, the J call TRBJ2-1; 8 bases fit TRBD2. CDR1 is SGHRS, CDR2 YFSETQ, per germline. V was clipped by 6 bases and J by 6 bases; unmatched bases: 5. The CDR3 extends over 13 amino acids. In nucleotides, the CDR3 is TGCGCCAGCAAGCGGGAGCCCGTCAATGAGCAGTTCTTC. Translation: CASKREPVNEQFF.

The rearrangement links TRBV30 to TRBJ2-3; perhaps TRBD2 as D (6 bases). The CDR3 loop spans 15 amino acids. CDR1 is GTSNPN and CDR2 is SVGIG in the germline V gene (reference sequence). The V end lost 2 bases, the J end lost 7 bases, and 19 bases lay between the germline ends. This CDR3 is CAWSPPSAPWYTQYF. The CDR3, as DNA: TGTGCCTGGAGTCCCCCTAGCGCCCCATGGTATACGCAGTATTTT. Using reference TRBV30 and TRBJ2-3 for the parts outside the CDR3, the full variable domain is SQTIHQWPATLVQPVGSPLSLECTVEGTSNPNLYWYRQAAGRGLQLLFYSVGIGQISSEVPQNLSASRPQDRQFILSSKKLLLSDSGFYLCAWSPPSAPWYTQYFGPGTRLTVL.

This clone was seen only a few times. The J gene is TRBJ2-1, the V gene TRBV28, with 9 positions matching TRBD2. V gave up 7 bases and J gave up 2 bases; unmatched junction bases: 9. Germline values: CDR1 MDHEN, CDR2 SYDVKM. The CDR3 is made up of 16 amino acids. Here the CDR3 reads CASNQLGGRAYNEQFF. CDR3 coding DNA: TGTGCCAGCAACCAACTGGGCGGGAGGGCCTACAATGAGCAGTTCTTC.

V gene TRBV3-1 (or the pseudogene TRBV3-2) combines with J gene TRBJ2-5; TRBD1 agrees at 7 bases. Germline trimming cut 2 bases from V and 7 bases from J; bases unmatched to any gene: 16. The CDR3 runs to 17 residues. Germline values: CDR1 LGHDT, CDR2 YNNKEL (reference sequence). Here the CDR3 reads CASSQNAPTGNFGTQYF. The CDR3 DNA follows: TGTGCCAGCAGCCAAAACGCCCCGACAGGGAACTTTGGGACCCAGTACTTC.

The chain joins TRBV30 to TRBJ1-1, with D possibly matching TRBD1 (5 bases). The CDR3 totals 15 residues. V lost 6 bases and J lost 0, with 17 bases in between. CDR1 and CDR2 (germline): GTSNPN, SVGIG (reference sequence). CDR3 coding DNA: TGTGCCTGCCCCCGCAGGGAGGGGATGAACACTGAAGCTTTCTTT. Translation gives CACPRREGMNTEAFF. The whole variable domain, remainder taken from reference TRBV30 and TRBJ1-1, is SQTIHQWPATLVQPVGSPLSLECTVEGTSNPNLYWYRQAAGRGLQLLFYSVGIGQISSEVPQNLSASRPQDRQFILSSKKLLLSDSGFYLCACPRREGMNTEAFFGQGTRLTVV.

This clone was counted between two and nine times. V and J are TRBV30 and TRBJ1-6; D unresolved. The CDR3 length is 16 residues. V gave up 4 bases and J gave up 8 bases, with 21 bases separating them. Per germline, CDR1 GTSNPN and CDR2 SVGIG (reference sequence). Here the CDR3 reads CAWTIGPNLRDSPLHF. The CDR3 DNA sequence: TGTGCCTGGACGATTGGCCCCAACTTGAGGGATTCACCCCTCCACTTT.

V is TRBV28 and J is TRBJ1-2; 9 bases match TRBD1. The CDR3 is 19 amino acids. Trimming took 7 bases from V and 7 from J; bases not matched to a gene: 25. Germline V gives CDR1 MDHEN, CDR2 SYDVKM. CDR3 amino acids: CASKVPSATGTGLFLGYTF. In DNA, the CDR3 is TGTGCCAGCAAGGTCCCATCGGCAACAGGGACAGGGCTCTTCCTTGGCTACACCTTC.

The rearrangement joins TRBV24-1 to TRBJ2-5; D possibly corresponds to TRBD1 (7 bases). The germline V gene has CDR1 KGHDR and CDR2 SFDVKD. This CDR3 is built from 15 residues. Trimming stripped 4 bases from V and 4 bases from J, with 15 bases between. CDR3 nucleotides: TGTGCCACCAGTGACCCGGGGGCAGGGGGAGAGACCCAGTACTTC. The encoded protein is CATSDPGAGGETQYF.

With regard to this clone: The same CDR3 arises from other DNA sequences in this sample as well. V usage is TRBV7-9 and J usage is TRBJ1-2, with D possibly being TRBD1 (6 bases). CDR3 length equals 13 residues. Germline V gives CDR1 SEHNR, CDR2 FQNEAQ (reference sequence). V was shortened by 5 bases and J by 2 bases, with 9 bases between the two germline ends. The CDR3 DNA is TGTGCCAGCAGCCCTGGACAGAACTATGGCTACACCTTC. As protein: CASSPGQNYGYTF.

This CDR3 is CASSPEGQGHEKLFF. Written as DNA, the CDR3 is TGCGCCAGCAGCCCCGAGGGACAGGGGCACGAAAAACTGTTTTTT. The chain combines TRBV5-1 with TRBJ1-4; 10 bases match TRBD1. This CDR3 has 15 residues. Germline V gene data show CDR1 as SGHRS and CDR2 as YFSETQ. V lost 4 bases to trimming and J lost 8 bases; unmatched junction nucleotides: 8.

The chain links TRBV5-4 to TRBJ1-1; tentatively, D is TRBD1 (6 bases). The CDR3 is 13 residues long. V lost 4 bases, J lost 7 bases, and 14 bases lay in between. Germline CDR1 and CDR2: SGHNT and YYREEE (reference sequence). CDR3 region: CASSPYRVGEAFF. DNA for the CDR3: TGTGCCAGCAGCCCGTACAGGGTAGGTGAAGCTTTCTTT.

The rearrangement uses TRBV7-9 and TRBJ1-4; D is possibly TRBD1 (6 bases). In germline, CDR1 is SEHNR, CDR2 FQNEAQ (reference sequence). CDR3 length equals 14 residues. V lost 6 bases to trimming and J lost 7 bases, with 15 bases between them. CDR3 bases: TGTGCCAGCAGACCACAGGGCGGGAGTGAAAAACTGTTTTTT. It translates to CASRPQGGSEKLFF.

This rearrangement joins TRBV10-1 to TRBJ2-1; TRBD2 might be the D (6 bases). CDR1 and CDR2 from the germline V gene are WNHNN and SYGVQD (reference sequence). V shed 4 bases and J shed 6 bases, with 16 bases lying between them. CDR3 length equals 15 residues. In DNA form, the CDR3 reads TGCGCCAGCAGTGTAGGGATCGGGGGAGGCAATGAGCAGTTCTTC. Protein product: CASSVGIGGGNEQFF.

This clone came up a few times. This chain uses TRBV5-4 with TRBJ2-1; TRBD2 aligns across 8 bases. Germline CDR1 is SGHNT and CDR2 is YYREEE (reference sequence). After removal of 3 bases from V and 8 bases from J, the junction contained 7 bases not matched to a gene. The CDR3 covers 14 residues. DNA of the CDR3: TGTGCCAGCAGCTCATCCGGGACTAGAGATGAGCAGTTCTTC. It encodes CASSSSGTRDEQFF.

A remark on this clone: Other DNA sequences from this sample encode an identical CDR3 as well. The chain links TRBV18 to TRBJ2-5; D is uncertain. Deletions cut 3 bases from V and 2 bases from J, with 7 bases between. Germline V gives CDR1 KGHSH, CDR2 LQKENI. This CDR3 is 13 amino acids long. The CDR3 region is CASSPRQQETQYF. The CDR3 bases are TGTGCCAGCTCACCGCGGCAGCAAGAGACCCAGTACTTC.

For this clone: A junction boundary mismatches the germline segment, possibly from a read error. The V call is TRBV7-2, the J call TRBJ2-3; the match to TRBD2 covers 7 bases. CDR1 is SGHTA, CDR2 FQGNSA, per germline. CDR3 length: 15 amino acids. CDR3 bases: TGTGCCAGCACCTTAGGCGGGACTACCAGCGATACGCAGTATTTT. Translation: CASTLGGTTSDTQYF.

This CDR3 reads CASSPQNRGNTEAFF. The CDR3 coding sequence is TGTGCCAGCTCACCACAGAACAGGGGGAACACTGAAGCTTTCTTT. The chain couples TRBV18 to TRBJ1-1, with 7 bases lining up with TRBD1. There are 15 residues in the CDR3. Germline V gene lookup returns CDR1 KGHSH and CDR2 LQKENI. With V trimmed by 1 base and J by 1 base, 3 bases remained unmatched. Supplemented by reference TRBV18 and TRBJ1-1, the full variable domain reads NAGVMQNPRHLVRRRGQEARLRCSPMKGHSHVYWYRQLPEEGLKFMVYLQKENIIDESGMPKERFSAEFPKEGPSILRIQQVVRGDSAAYFCASSPQNRGNTEAFFGQGTRLTVV.

This clone has only a few counts. The chain carries TRBV5-1 and TRBJ2-5, with TRBD2 as a possible D gene (5 bases). Germline V gene data show CDR1 as SGHRS and CDR2 as YFSETQ. Trimming left V 2 bases short and J 1 base short, with 15 bases between. This CDR3 comprises 16 residues. Here the CDR3 reads CASSFGMSGSQETQYF. The CDR3 DNA is TGCGCCAGCAGCTTCGGAATGAGCGGCAGCCAAGAGACCCAGTACTTC.

The chain joins TRBV7-2 to TRBJ2-5; unclear D gene. Deletions cut 4 bases from V and 4 bases from J, with 4 bases between. From germline, CDR1 is SGHTA and CDR2 FQGNSA. The CDR3 length is 11 residues. CDR3 region: CASSSGETQYF. Here the CDR3 DNA reads TGTGCCAGCAGCTCAGGAGAGACCCAGTACTTC.

The V call is TRBV29-1, the J call TRBJ1-1, with D unclear. The CDR3 runs to 13 residues. CDR1 and CDR2 (germline): SQVTM, ANQGSEA. Trimming pared 7 bases from V and 0 bases from J, leaving 12 bases between. CDR3 sequence (DNA): TGCAGCGCTGAGACATCGATGAACACTGAAGCTTTCTTT. This translates into CSAETSMNTEAFF.